These 14 T cell receptor beta chains were all obtained from the same sample, sequenced in a study of T cell changes during pregnancy in multiple sclerosis (dated by TCRdb to about 2019). Library prep was done by the immunoSEQ multiplex PCR assay. TCRdb obtained this table from immuneACCESS and retained in-frame rearrangements with V and J assigned. These tables miss some clones; where compared with another copy, unresolved V genes account for less than half of the shortfall, and the remainder is unexplained. The sample has under 60,000 clones on record, approximately 92% of them singletons. The top ten hold over 0.55% of the sample. The sample was CD4+ T cells from peripheral blood mononuclear cells, taken after pregnancy. All receptors come from a female donor with multiple sclerosis, enrolled in a pregnancy study.

This sequence joins TRBV5-1 and TRBJ2-7; 9 bases agree with TRBD1. The V gene's germline CDR1 is SGHRS and CDR2 YFSETQ. This CDR3 contains 14 residues. Trimming removed 4 bases from V and 4 bases from J; junction bases left unmatched: 6. The CDR3 loop is CASSGDRVSYEQYF. The DNA for the CDR3 is TGCGCCAGCAGCGGGGACAGGGTTTCGTACGAGCAGTACTTC.

This clone appeared a single time. The chain is built from TRBV7-2 and TRBJ1-5; D unclear. The V gene lost 5 bases and the J gene lost 1 base, with 6 bases spanning the gap. Germline assignment: CDR1 SGHTA and CDR2 FQGNSA. The CDR3 spans 13 residues. CDR3 DNA sequence: TGTGCCAGCAGCCCAGGAAGCAATCAGCCCCAGCATTTT. Its translation: CASSPGSNQPQHF.

V usage is TRBV5-4 and J usage is TRBJ2-1; 12 bases are a match to TRBD2. The CDR3 is 20 residues long. Trimming cost V 4 bases and J 2 bases; bases outside gene matches: 16. Germline CDR1 and CDR2: SGHNT and YYREEE (reference sequence). CDR3 nucleotides: TGTGCCAGCAGCCGCGCCTCTCTGACTAGCGGGAGCCTCACCTACAATGAGCAGTTCTTC. Its protein is CASSRASLTSGSLTYNEQFF.

This sequence joins TRBV27 and TRBJ2-1; TRBD2 aligns across 16 bases. The germline CDR1 and CDR2 sequences are MNHEY and SMNVEV (reference sequence). This CDR3 is built from 18 residues. Trimming at V came to 2 bases and at J to 3 bases, leaving 4 bases not matched to a gene. The CDR3 nucleotides are TGTGCCAGCAGTTTAGGGACTAGCGGGAGGGCCGTCTACAATGAGCAGTTCTTC. It encodes CASSLGTSGRAVYNEQFF.

The chain uses TRBV7-2 and TRBJ2-1; 7 bases are a match to TRBD2. The J segment lost 10 bases and the V segment lost 5 bases, leaving 11 bases of the junction unmatched. The germline V gene has CDR1 SGHTA and CDR2 FQGNSA. CDR3 length: 14 amino acids. DNA for the CDR3: TGTGCCAGCAGCAAGGGACCACTAGCGCCGGAGCAGTTCTTC. It yields the protein CASSKGPLAPEQFF.

Details on this clone: At one end the junction does not follow the germline gene, possibly because of a read error. The J gene is TRBJ2-5, the V gene TRBV5-1, with 11 bases identical to TRBD2. The CDR3 has 15 amino acids. The germline V gene has CDR1 SGHRS and CDR2 YFSETQ. The CDR3 region has the DNA TGCGCCAGCCGCTTAGCGGGAGGGCCCTCAGAGACCCAGTACTTC. Translating gives CASRLAGGPSETQYF.

The chain uses TRBV7-9 and TRBJ2-3, with TRBD2 as a possible D gene (5 bases). Per germline, CDR1 SEHNR and CDR2 FQNEAQ (reference sequence). This CDR3 spans 16 amino acids. V lost 4 bases to trimming and J lost 2 bases, with 16 bases between them. CDR3: CASSSSPQRYTDTQYF. DNA of the CDR3: TGTGCCAGCAGCTCCAGCCCTCAGCGGTACACAGATACGCAGTATTTT.

The chain links TRBV5-1 to TRBJ2-3; 9 bases are shared with TRBD2. V dropped 0 bases and J dropped 1; count of bases not matched to a gene: 6. The CDR3 has 17 residues. Germline V gene sequence: CDR1 SGHRS, CDR2 YFSETQ. The CDR3 loop reads CASSLEVLAGGTDTQYF. The CDR3 DNA sequence: TGCGCCAGCAGCTTGGAAGTCTTAGCGGGAGGCACAGATACGCAGTATTTT.

The chain couples TRBV23-1 to TRBJ2-7; D might be TRBD2 (6 bases). TRBV23-1 is given ORF status, its function remaining uncertain. The CDR3 totals 17 residues. With 0 bases removed from V and 2 bases from J, the gap between germline ends came to 17 bases. CDR3 DNA: TGCGCCAGCAGTCAATCCCCAATGGGGGGACGGACCTACGAGCAGTACTTC. Its protein product is CASSQSPMGGRTYEQYF.

The chain joins TRBV28 to TRBJ1-1; D not resolved. This CDR3 has 15 residues. Germline CDR1 MDHEN, CDR2 SYDVKM. V dropped 7 bases and J dropped 3 bases, with 18 bases sitting between them. This CDR3 reads CASTLRERRYTEAFF. The CDR3 DNA sequence: TGTGCCAGCACTCTTCGAGAGCGCCGGTACACTGAAGCTTTCTTT. The whole variable domain, remainder taken from reference TRBV28 and TRBJ1-1, is DVKVTQSSRYLVKRTGEKVFLECVQDMDHENMFWYRQDPGLGLRLIYFSYDVKMKEKGDIPEGYSVSREKKERFSLILESASTNQTSMYLCASTLRERRYTEAFFGQGTRLTVV.

The V call is TRBV5-1, the J call TRBJ2-1; 13 positions agree with TRBD2. The length of the CDR3 is 14 residues. Per the germline V gene, CDR1 is SGHRS and CDR2 is YFSETQ. V shed 4 bases and J 8 bases; nucleotides not matched to a gene: 3. CDR3 region: CASSRGTSGDEQFF. For the CDR3, the DNA is TGCGCCAGCAGCCGAGGGACTAGCGGGGATGAGCAGTTCTTC.

This clone was found a few times. The CDR3 spells CASSLQGAVNTEAFF. CDR3 bases: TGTGCCAGCAGCTTGCAGGGGGCGGTAAACACTGAAGCTTTCTTT. The rearrangement uses TRBV7-3 and TRBJ1-1; 8 bases fit TRBD1. The germline gives CDR1 SGHTA, CDR2 FQGTGA. CDR3 size: 15 residues. After removal of 3 bases from V and 2 bases from J, the junction contained 5 bases not matched to a gene. Drawing the rest from reference TRBV7-3 and TRBJ1-1, the complete variable domain is GAGVSQTPSNKVTEKGKYVELRCDPISGHTALYWYRQSLGQGPEFLIYFQGTGAADDSGLPNDRFFAVRPEGSVSTLKIQRTERGDSAVYLCASSLQGAVNTEAFFGQGTRLTVV.

J is TRBJ2-2 and V is TRBV9; 12 bases align to TRBD2. Germline assignment: CDR1 SGDLS and CDR2 YYNGEE. Trimming at V came to 7 bases and at J to 7 bases, leaving 11 bases not matched to a gene. The CDR3 is 16 amino acids. CDR3 DNA sequence: TGTGCCAGCGGGACTAGCGGGCCGGGAGGTAGCGGGGAGCTGTTTTTT. Translation gives CASGTSGPGGSGELFF.

This clone has just a few counts. The chain employs TRBV10-3 and TRBJ1-1, with D maybe TRBD1 (6 bases). Per the germline V gene, CDR1 is ENHRY and CDR2 is SYGVKD. Trimming stripped 0 bases from V and 8 bases from J, with 13 bases between. The CDR3 sequence is 14 residues long. CDR3 nucleotide sequence: TGTGCCATCAGTGAGTCAGGCGGGGGGGGCGAAGCTTTCTTT. Protein product: CAISESGGGGEAFF.